These 12 T cell receptor beta chains were sequenced from one sample in a study of cytomegalovirus exposure and HLA in healthy donors. Libraries were prepared by immunoSEQ multiplex PCR; TCRdb keeps only in-frame clonotypes and omits some of them. This table has 150,000 to 200,000 clones, about 90% appearing once. The sequenced sample was PBMCs. These receptors all come from a woman under 30 in good health and CMV-seropositive.

The V call is TRBV28, the J call TRBJ2-3; maybe TRBD1 (6 bases). Germline values: CDR1 MDHEN, CDR2 SYDVKM. V shed 8 bases and J shed 0 bases, with 9 bases lying between them. CDR3 size: 13 residues. CDR3 sequence reads: CASSTGSTDTQYF. The CDR3 DNA sequence: TGTGCCAGCTCGACAGGTAGCACAGATACGCAGTATTTT.

The chain employs TRBV5-1 and TRBJ2-3; D possibly corresponds to TRBD1 (6 bases). The CDR3 is 17 residues long. CDR1 SGHRS and CDR2 YFSETQ come from the germline V gene. The germline V and J ends were trimmed by 4 bases and 1 base, with 19 bases remaining between them. The CDR3 nucleotides are TGCGCCAGCAGCGCTGGGCGGACAGTTAGTGGCACAGATACGCAGTATTTT. This gives the protein CASSAGRTVSGTDTQYF.

This chain uses TRBV6-1 with TRBJ2-3; TRBD2 matches 7 bases. CDR1 is MNHNS and CDR2 is SASEGT in the germline V gene. The CDR3 consists of 15 residues. The V and J ends lost 2 bases and 3 bases, in that order; junction bases with no gene match: 5. The CDR3 bases are TGTGCCAGCAGTGAACTGGGGAGGGGAACAGATACGCAGTATTTT. Its protein product is CASSELGRGTDTQYF.

The gene calls are TRBV5-1 and TRBJ2-7, with 13 bases fitting TRBD2. The CDR3 covers 19 residues. V shed 4 bases, J shed 7 bases, and the junction held 20 bases outside the gene matches. Germline V gene lookup returns CDR1 SGHRS and CDR2 YFSETQ. The CDR3 DNA sequence: TGCGCCAGCAGCCCCACCGGGACTAGCGGGACCTATCCCTCGGGGGAGCAGTACTTC. Translation gives CASSPTGTSGTYPSGEQYF.

The rearrangement links TRBV7-6 to TRBJ1-5; D gene ambiguous. This CDR3 comprises 13 residues. Trimming pared 1 base from V and 4 bases from J, leaving 5 bases between. Germline lookup yields CDR1 SGHVS and CDR2 FNYEAQ. The CDR3 DNA follows: TGTGCCAGCAGCTTAGTGGCAAATCAGCCCCAGCATTTT. The encoded protein is CASSLVANQPQHF.

This sequence joins TRBV7-2 and TRBJ2-5; 10 bases align to TRBD1. The V gene's germline CDR1 is SGHTA and CDR2 FQGNSA. The CDR3 is 15 residues long. After removal of 5 bases from V and 4 bases from J, the junction contained 7 bases not matched to a gene. CDR3 region: CASSPWDRGIETQYF. The CDR3 region has the DNA TGTGCCAGCAGCCCCTGGGACAGGGGTATAGAGACCCAGTACTTC.

The chain is built from TRBV2 and TRBJ2-6; 8 nucleotides match TRBD1. The J segment lost 3 bases and the V segment lost 2 bases, leaving 3 bases of the junction unmatched. The V gene's germline CDR1 is SNHLY and CDR2 FYNNEI. The CDR3 is 16 amino acids. The CDR3 spells CASSETGGLGANVLTF. DNA of the CDR3: TGTGCCAGCAGTGAAACAGGGGGTCTTGGGGCCAACGTCCTGACTTTC.

The chain has TRBV28 and TRBJ2-5; 11 nucleotides match TRBD2. Germline-derived CDR1 and CDR2 are MDHEN and SYDVKM. The CDR3 has 16 amino acids. V was pared by 2 bases and J by 4 bases, with 6 bases of the junction left unmatched. CDR3 in amino acids: CASSLTSGSWRETQYF. The CDR3 DNA follows: TGTGCCAGCAGTTTAACTAGCGGGAGTTGGAGAGAGACCCAGTACTTC.

The chain carries TRBV4-2 and TRBJ2-7, with a tentative D call TRBD2 (6 bases). V lost 0 bases and J 7 bases, leaving 19 bases between the germline ends. This CDR3 is built from 16 residues. In germline, CDR1 is LGHNA, CDR2 YNFKEQ. The CDR3 sequence is CASSQDVSGALGEQYF. The CDR3 region has the DNA TGTGCCAGCAGCCAAGATGTGTCGGGAGCCCTGGGGGAGCAGTACTTC.

V and J are TRBV29-1 and TRBJ1-3; TRBD1 aligns across 8 bases. The CDR3 is 14 residues long. The V gene's germline CDR1 is SQVTM and CDR2 ANQGSEA. Losses at the gene ends were 7 bases for V and 2 bases for J; bases not matched to a gene: 7. The CDR3 DNA reads TGCAGCGCTTCGGACAGGGTGGCTGGAAACACCATATATTTT. Its translation: CSASDRVAGNTIYF.

J is TRBJ2-6 and V is TRBV28; 11 nucleotides align to TRBD1. The CDR3 runs 20 residues. Germline V gene sequence: CDR1 MDHEN, CDR2 SYDVKM. The V and J ends lost 6 bases and 7 bases, in that order; junction bases with no gene match: 20. CDR3 in DNA: TGTGCCAGCAGCGTTTCTTTGGACCGGGACAGGGGGGTTAGAGCCAACGTCCTGACTTTC. Its protein is CASSVSLDRDRGVRANVLTF.

The CDR3 DNA follows: TGTGCCAGCAGCTTGAGTAGACAGGGCCATGAGCAGTTCTTC. Translated: CASSLSRQGHEQFF. The chain links TRBV7-9 to TRBJ2-1; 7 bases are a match to TRBD1. V lost 3 bases, J lost 8 bases, and 7 bases stayed unmatched. This CDR3 spans 14 amino acids. Germline V CDR1 and CDR2: SEHNR, FQNEAQ (reference sequence).